The subject of this entry is one T cell receptor (beta chain). Repertoires were generated with immunoSEQ multiplex PCR, while TCRdb's copy carries only in-frame clones and drops some. The sample lists about 10,000 clones; roughly two thirds were seen once. This sample's time point: after neoadjuvant nivolumab, at surgical resection. Germline assignment: CDR1 SGHTA and CDR2 FQGNSA. V lost 2 bases to trimming and J lost 0 bases, with 5 bases between them. The CDR3 is 15 residues long. This sample was taken from a study of neoadjuvant anti-PD-1 for oral cavity cancer. This TCR was recovered from a person between 40 and 85 years old with oral cavity squamous cell carcinoma. The genes are TRBV7-2 and TRBJ2-6; no clear D gene. The specimen was PBMCs, collected after nivolumab (anti-PD-1) treatment. CDR3 DNA: TGTGCCAGCAGCTTATCTAGCTCTGGGGCCAACGTCCTGACTTTC. Protein: CASSLSSSGANVLTF. Using reference TRBV7-2 and TRBJ2-6 for the parts outside the CDR3, the full variable domain is GAGVSQSPSNKVTEKGKDVELRCDPISGHTALYWYRQSLGQGLEFLIYFQGNSAPDKSGLPSDRFSAERTGGSVSTLTIQRTQQEDSAVYLCASSLSSSGANVLTFGAGSRLTVL.